This T cell receptor beta chain emerged from a study of T-cell reconstitution after alpha-beta-depleted transplantation in children. Germline assignment: CDR1 ENHRY and CDR2 SYGVKD. V was cut by 7 bases and J by 1 base, with 8 bases left in between. There are 12 residues in the CDR3. Preparation of the TCRbeta library involved a method that used unique molecular identifiers. TCRdb analysed the PCR reads with MiXCR anew, one entry per CDR3 protein. Seen here are about 22,000 distinct CDR3 sequences, roughly 10% observed once, and the top ten hold roughly 25%. This clonotype is labeled as medium-sized. V usage is TRBV10-3 and J usage is TRBJ2-7; D ambiguous. This sequence originates from a human donor who donated a stem cell graft to a child with chronic granulomatous disease. The sequencing used PBMCs from the stem cell graft donor, collected from the stem cell graft. CDR3 region: CAIKDGSYEQYF. As DNA, the CDR3 is TGTGCCATCAAAGACGGTTCCTACGAGCAGTACTTC.